This entry describes one T cell receptor (beta chain). The V gene's germline CDR1 is MNHEY and CDR2 SMNVEV (reference sequence). The CDR3 contains 13 residues. The ends were cut back, 3 bases at V and 6 bases at J, with 10 bases in the middle. The repertoire was sequenced with immunoSEQ multiplex PCR; TCRdb's copy has only in-frame clones and lacks some. The data show about 200,000 clones, about 85% seen once. The data were taken from a study of blood T cell repertoires in COVID-19. Recovered Cohort 3 donors showed two negative PCRs, clearance, or symptom resolution. The chain carries TRBV27 and TRBJ2-3; a possible D gene is TRBD1 (6 bases). This TCR derives from a woman aged 25 to 39 who had recovered from COVID-19. The sample taken for sequencing was PBMCs or T cells enriched from blood (not recorded which). In DNA, the CDR3 is TGTGCCAGCAGTTTGCAGGGGTTGGATACGCAGTATTTT. Translation gives CASSLQGLDTQYF.